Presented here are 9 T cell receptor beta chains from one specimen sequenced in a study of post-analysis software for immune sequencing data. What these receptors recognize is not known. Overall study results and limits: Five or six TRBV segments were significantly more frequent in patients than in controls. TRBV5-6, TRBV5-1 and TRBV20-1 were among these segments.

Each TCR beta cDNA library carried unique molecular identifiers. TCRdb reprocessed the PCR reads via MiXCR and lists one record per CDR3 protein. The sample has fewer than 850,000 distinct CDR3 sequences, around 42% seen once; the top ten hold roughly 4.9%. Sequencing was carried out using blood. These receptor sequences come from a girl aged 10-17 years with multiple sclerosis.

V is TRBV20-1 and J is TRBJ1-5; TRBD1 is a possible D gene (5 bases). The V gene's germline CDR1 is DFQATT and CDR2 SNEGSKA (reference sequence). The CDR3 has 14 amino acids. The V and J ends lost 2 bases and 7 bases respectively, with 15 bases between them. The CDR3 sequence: CSARRGLGVQPQHF. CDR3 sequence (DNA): TGCAGTGCTAGACGCGGGTTAGGGGTACAGCCCCAGCATTTT.

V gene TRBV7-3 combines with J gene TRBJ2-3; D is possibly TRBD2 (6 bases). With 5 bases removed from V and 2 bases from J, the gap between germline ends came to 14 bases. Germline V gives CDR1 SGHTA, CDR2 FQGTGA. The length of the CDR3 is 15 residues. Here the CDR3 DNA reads TGTGCCAGCAGCGCCTCTAGCGACTACACAGATACGCAGTATTTT. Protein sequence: CASSASSDYTDTQYF.

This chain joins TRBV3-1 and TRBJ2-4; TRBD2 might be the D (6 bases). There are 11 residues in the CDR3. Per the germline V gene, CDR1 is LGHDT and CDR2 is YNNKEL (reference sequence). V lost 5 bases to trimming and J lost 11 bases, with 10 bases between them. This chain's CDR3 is CASSTGLLQYF. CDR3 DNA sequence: TGTGCCAGCAGCACGGGACTTCTTCAGTACTTC. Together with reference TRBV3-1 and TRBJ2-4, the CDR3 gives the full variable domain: DTAVSQTPKYLVTQMGNDKSIKCEQNLGHDTMYWYKQDSKKFLKIMFSYNNKELIINETVPNRFSPKSPDKAHLNLHINSLELGDSAVYFCASSTGLLQYFGAGTRLSVL.

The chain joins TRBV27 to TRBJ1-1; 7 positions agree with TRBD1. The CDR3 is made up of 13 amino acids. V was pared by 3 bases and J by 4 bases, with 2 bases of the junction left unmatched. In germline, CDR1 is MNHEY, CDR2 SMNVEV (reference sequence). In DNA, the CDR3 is TGTGCCAGCAGTTTTGGACAGGCCACTGAAGCTTTCTTT. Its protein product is CASSFGQATEAFF.

The DNA of the CDR3 is TGTGCCAGCGGGGGACTTAAATACAATGAGCAGTTCTTC. The encoded protein is CASGGLKYNEQFF. This chain connects TRBV25-1 to TRBJ2-1, with D perhaps TRBD2 (6 bases). Germline V gene lookup returns CDR1 MGHDK and CDR2 SYGVNS. This CDR3 has 13 residues. With 8 bases removed from V and 4 bases from J, the gap between germline ends came to 12 bases. Combining the CDR3 with reference TRBV25-1 and TRBJ2-1 gives the whole variable domain EADIYQTPRYLVIGTGKKITLECSQTMGHDKMYWYQQDPGMELHLIHYSYGVNSTEKGDLSSESTVSRIRTEHFPLTLESARPSHTSQYLCASGGLKYNEQFFGPGTRLTVL.

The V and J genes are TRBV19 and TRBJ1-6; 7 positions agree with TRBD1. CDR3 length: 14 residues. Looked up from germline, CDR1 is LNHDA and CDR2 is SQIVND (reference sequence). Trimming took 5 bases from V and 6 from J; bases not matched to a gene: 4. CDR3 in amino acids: CASSQGDSNSPLHF. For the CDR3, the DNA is TGTGCCAGTAGTCAGGGGGACAGTAATTCACCCCTCCACTTT.

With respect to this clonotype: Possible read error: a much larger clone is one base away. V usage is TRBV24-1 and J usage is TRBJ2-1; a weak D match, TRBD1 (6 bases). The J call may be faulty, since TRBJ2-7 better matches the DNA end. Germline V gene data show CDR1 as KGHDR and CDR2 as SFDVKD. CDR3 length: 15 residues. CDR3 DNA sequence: TGTGCCACCAGTGACCAGACAGGTTCCTACAATGAGCAGTACTTC. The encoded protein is CATSDQTGSYNEQYF.

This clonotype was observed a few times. CDR3 region: CASSLGLAGEFDEQYF. CDR3 nucleotide sequence: TGTGCCAGCAGCTTGGGACTAGCGGGAGAATTCGACGAGCAGTACTTC. This chain uses TRBV5-6 with TRBJ2-7; 12 bases align to TRBD2. The germline V gene has CDR1 SGHDT and CDR2 YYEEEE. The CDR3 has 16 residues. With 0 bases clipped from V and 5 bases from J, the junction kept 6 bases outside the gene matches.

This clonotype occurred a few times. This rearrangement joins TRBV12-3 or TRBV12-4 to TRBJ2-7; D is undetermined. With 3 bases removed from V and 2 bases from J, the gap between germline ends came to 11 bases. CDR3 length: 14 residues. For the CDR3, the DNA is TGTGCCAGCAGTTTCAGCGAGTACGCCTACGAGCAGTACTTC. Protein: CASSFSEYAYEQYF.